Listed below are T cell receptor beta chains from one sample, sequenced in a study of blood T cell repertoires in COVID-19. Here immunoSEQ multiplex PCR was the method, and the copy in TCRdb shows in-frame clones only, minus some. The sample contains nearly 200,000 clones, 85% of which appear only once. Source material: peripheral blood. These receptor sequences come from a man aged 55 to 70 with COVID-19, enrolled during active disease. The CDR3 runs from the conserved cysteine through the conserved F or W. The order of the fields is clone size, J gene, D gene, V gene, CDR3 length, CDR3 DNA, CDR3 protein. A D gene is named only where the DNA matches it firmly. Not all rows give a size; the values are once, few, many and, for expanded clones, a class.

>NA|TRBJ2-7|NA|TRBV2|16
TGTGCCAGCAGGTTCGGACAGCCCATACGAAGATACGAGCAGTACTTC
CASRFGQPIRRYEQYF
>NA|TRBJ1-1|NA|TRBV12-3/TRBV12-4|13
TGTGCCAGCAGCCCCAGGGGGAACACTGAAGCTTTCTTT
CASSPRGNTEAFF
>NA|TRBJ2-7|NA|TRBV5-1|15
TGCGCCAGCAGCTTTCCCGACAAGGGGGTCTACGAGCAGTACTTC
CASSFPDKGVYEQYF
>NA|TRBJ2-1|NA|TRBV30|13
TGTGCCTGGAGCGCGGGGTTCTACAATGAGCAGTTCTTC
CAWSAGFYNEQFF
>NA|TRBJ1-2|TRBD1|TRBV12-3/TRBV12-4|13
TGTGCCAGCAGTTTTGAGGGGGCGCGCGGCTACACCTTC
CASSFEGARGYTF
>NA|TRBJ1-1|NA|TRBV6-1|14
TGTGCCAGCAGTGAAGTGGGAGGTTCCTATGAAGCTTTCTTT
CASSEVGGSYEAFF
>NA|TRBJ2-7|TRBD2|TRBV19|15
TGTGCCAGTAGTATAGTACTAGCGGGCCTGTACGAGCAGTACTTC
CASSIVLAGLYEQYF
>NA|TRBJ2-5|TRBD1|TRBV5-6|15
TGTGCCAGCAGCTCATACGGGACAGGGGTGGTGACCCAGTACTTC
CASSSYGTGVVTQYF
>once|TRBJ2-7|NA|TRBV11-2|13
TGTGCCAGCAGCCTTAGATCGGCCTACGAGCAGTACTTC
CASSLRSAYEQYF
>NA|TRBJ1-5|NA|TRBV21-1|15
TGTGCCAGCACCACGGGACAGGGAAGCAATCAGCCCCAGCATTTT
CASTTGQGSNQPQHF
>NA|TRBJ2-2|TRBD1|TRBV30|13
TGTGCCTGGGAGGGACAGCACACCGGGGAGCTGTTTTTT
CAWEGQHTGELFF